A selection of T cell receptor beta chains follows, all from one sample in a study of post-analysis software for immune sequencing data. TCRdb used MiXCR to reprocess the PCR reads, holding one entry per CDR3 protein. The sample carries 700,000 to 800,000 distinct CDR3 sequences, 25% to 30% recorded once. Sequencing was carried out using blood. These receptors originate from a girl aged 5 to 17 with multiple sclerosis. Each CDR3 is given with its conserved first and last residue. A D gene is named only where the DNA matches it firmly. For some rows the clone size is stated as once, few or many, or as a class when expanded; others skip it.

d_gene: NA
j_gene: TRBJ2-7
v_gene: TRBV5-1
abundance: NA
CDR3aa: CASSLEKKYEQYF
CDR3nt: TGCGCCAGCAGCTTGGAGAAGAAATACGAGCAGTACTTC

d_gene: TRBD2
j_gene: TRBJ2-1
v_gene: TRBV12-3/TRBV12-4
abundance: NA
CDR3aa: CASSRPTSGSLHEQFF
CDR3nt: TGTGCCAGCAGTCGACCGACTAGCGGGAGTCTTCATGAGCAGTTCTTC

d_gene: NA
j_gene: TRBJ2-5
v_gene: TRBV10-3
abundance: many
CDR3aa: CAIRMGQSETQYF
CDR3nt: TGTGCCATCAGAATGGGGCAATCAGAGACCCAGTACTTC

d_gene: NA
j_gene: TRBJ2-1
v_gene: TRBV24-1
abundance: few
CDR3aa: CATSDLMNEQFF
CDR3nt: TGTGCCACCAGTGATTTGATGAATGAGCAGTTCTTC

d_gene: TRBD1
j_gene: TRBJ1-1
v_gene: TRBV4-1
abundance: few
CDR3aa: CASSQDRVYGTEAFF
CDR3nt: TGCGCCAGCAGCCAGGACAGGGTCTACGGCACTGAAGCTTTCTTT

d_gene: TRBD2
j_gene: TRBJ2-7
v_gene: TRBV28
abundance: few
CDR3aa: CASSLSSAGVDEQYF
CDR3nt: TGTGCCAGCAGTTTAAGTTCGGCGGGAGTCGACGAGCAGTACTTC

d_gene: NA
j_gene: TRBJ1-3
v_gene: TRBV5-1
abundance: few
CDR3aa: CASSSRNTIYF
CDR3nt: TGCGCCAGCAGCTCCAGAAACACCATATATTTT

d_gene: NA
j_gene: TRBJ1-4
v_gene: TRBV27
abundance: NA
CDR3aa: CASSLIWGEKLFF
CDR3nt: TGTGCCAGCAGTTTAATCTGGGGTGAAAAACTGTTTTTT

d_gene: NA
j_gene: TRBJ2-5
v_gene: TRBV20-1
abundance: NA
CDR3aa: CSARDSWPGALLQETQYF
CDR3nt: TGCAGTGCTAGAGATTCGTGGCCGGGAGCCCTCCTCCAAGAGACCCAGTACTTC

d_gene: NA
j_gene: TRBJ2-3
v_gene: TRBV7-8
abundance: few
CDR3aa: CASSLRRDLPPDTQYF
CDR3nt: TGTGCCAGCAGCTTACGTCGGGACTTACCCCCAGATACGCAGTATTTT

d_gene: NA
j_gene: TRBJ2-6
v_gene: TRBV3-1
abundance: NA
CDR3aa: CASSQHPGQSSGANVLTF
CDR3nt: TGTGCCAGCAGCCAACACCCGGGACAAAGCTCTGGGGCCAACGTCCTGACTTTC

d_gene: NA
j_gene: TRBJ2-3
v_gene: TRBV7-2
abundance: NA
CDR3aa: CASSLILDTQYF
CDR3nt: TGTGCCAGCAGCTTAATCTTAGATACGCAGTATTTT

d_gene: NA
j_gene: TRBJ1-2
v_gene: TRBV12-3/TRBV12-4
abundance: few
CDR3aa: CARGGSSYYGYTF
CDR3nt: TGTGCCAGGGGGGGCAGCTCCTACTATGGCTACACCTTC

d_gene: TRBD2
j_gene: TRBJ2-7
v_gene: TRBV10-3
abundance: NA
CDR3aa: CAITSGGDEQYF
CDR3nt: TGTGCCATCACCTCGGGAGGGGACGAGCAGTACTTC

d_gene: NA
j_gene: TRBJ1-3
v_gene: TRBV10-2
abundance: NA
CDR3aa: CASRPTRERNTIYF
CDR3nt: TGCGCCAGCAGACCGACGAGGGAGAGAAACACCATATATTTT

d_gene: TRBD1
j_gene: TRBJ2-4
v_gene: TRBV19
abundance: few
CDR3aa: CASSIVAGGQNIQYF
CDR3nt: TGTGCCAGTAGTATTGTCGCAGGGGGCCAAAACATTCAGTACTTC

d_gene: NA
j_gene: TRBJ2-1
v_gene: TRBV7-9
abundance: many
CDR3aa: CASRDGTLNNEQFF
CDR3nt: TGTGCCAGCAGAGACGGGACGTTAAACAATGAGCAGTTCTTC

d_gene: TRBD1
j_gene: TRBJ2-4
v_gene: TRBV7-9
abundance: NA
CDR3aa: CASSLGLMTGNIQYF
CDR3nt: TGTGCCAGCAGCTTAGGCCTAATGACAGGGAACATTCAGTACTTC

d_gene: NA
j_gene: TRBJ1-5
v_gene: TRBV20-1
abundance: NA
CDR3aa: CSAKSGANFGQPQHF
CDR3nt: TGCAGTGCTAAAAGCGGGGCTAATTTCGGTCAGCCCCAGCATTTT

d_gene: NA
j_gene: TRBJ2-5
v_gene: TRBV7-2
abundance: few
CDR3aa: CASSPRVGNEQYF
CDR3nt: TGTGCCAGCAGCCCCCGGGTGGGGAATGAGCAGTACTTC

d_gene: NA
j_gene: TRBJ2-3
v_gene: TRBV5-1
abundance: few
CDR3aa: CASSLAGTGTDTQYF
CDR3nt: TGCGCCAGCAGCTTGGCAGGGACCGGCACAGATACGCAGTATTTT

d_gene: NA
j_gene: TRBJ1-5
v_gene: TRBV20-1
abundance: NA
CDR3aa: CSAKELAGINQPQHF
CDR3nt: TGCAGTGCAAAGGAGCTCGCAGGGATCAATCAGCCCCAGCATTTT

d_gene: NA
j_gene: TRBJ2-7
v_gene: TRBV4-3
abundance: NA
CDR3aa: CANSQESSSSYEQYF
CDR3nt: TGCGCCAACAGCCAAGAATCGAGTTCCTCCTACGAGCAGTACTTC

d_gene: NA
j_gene: TRBJ2-1
v_gene: TRBV20-1
abundance: few
CDR3aa: CSAQDTPYNEQFF
CDR3nt: TGCAGTGCCCAGGACACCCCGTACAATGAGCAGTTCTTC

d_gene: TRBD2
j_gene: TRBJ2-1
v_gene: TRBV15
abundance: few
CDR3aa: CATSRVGMASGSPSSYNEQFF
CDR3nt: TGTGCCACCAGCAGGGTGGGTATGGCTAGCGGGAGTCCTAGCTCCTACAATGAGCAGTTCTTC

d_gene: TRBD1
j_gene: TRBJ2-7
v_gene: TRBV18
abundance: NA
CDR3aa: CASSRGQGAWEQYF
CDR3nt: TGTGCCAGCTCCCGGGGACAGGGGGCGTGGGAGCAGTACTTC

d_gene: NA
j_gene: TRBJ1-5
v_gene: TRBV7-9
abundance: NA
CDR3aa: CASSSVSGNQPQHF
CDR3nt: TGTGCCAGCAGCTCAGTAAGCGGCAATCAGCCCCAGCATTTT

d_gene: NA
j_gene: TRBJ2-1
v_gene: TRBV3-1
abundance: NA
CDR3aa: CASSHTSWGNEQFF
CDR3nt: TGTGCCAGCAGCCACACTAGCTGGGGTAATGAGCAGTTCTTC

d_gene: NA
j_gene: TRBJ2-1
v_gene: TRBV14
abundance: NA
CDR3aa: CASSTGPGAYNEQFF
CDR3nt: TGTGCCAGCAGCACAGGACCGGGAGCTTACAATGAGCAGTTCTTC

d_gene: NA
j_gene: TRBJ2-5
v_gene: TRBV7-8
abundance: NA
CDR3aa: CASSDTMGGGVETQYF
CDR3nt: TGTGCCAGCAGTGATACCATGGGGGGAGGCGTAGAGACCCAGTACTTC

d_gene: TRBD1
j_gene: TRBJ2-1
v_gene: TRBV6-6
abundance: NA
CDR3aa: CASSPHGQGSYNEQFF
CDR3nt: TGTGCCAGCAGTCCCCATGGACAGGGCTCCTACAATGAGCAGTTCTTC

d_gene: NA
j_gene: TRBJ2-5
v_gene: TRBV19
abundance: NA
CDR3aa: CASRTAVQGGTQYF
CDR3nt: TGTGCCAGTAGAACCGCGGTACAGGGTGGGACCCAGTACTTC

d_gene: NA
j_gene: TRBJ2-7
v_gene: TRBV20-1
abundance: NA
CDR3aa: CSAQHRVGYEQYF
CDR3nt: TGCAGTGCCCAACACAGGGTTGGCTACGAGCAGTACTTC

d_gene: NA
j_gene: TRBJ1-1
v_gene: TRBV24-1
abundance: NA
CDR3aa: CATSDQTEAFF
CDR3nt: TGTGCCACCAGTGATCAGACTGAAGCTTTCTTT

d_gene: NA
j_gene: TRBJ1-2
v_gene: TRBV7-9
abundance: NA
CDR3aa: CASSLGDGGYGYTF
CDR3nt: TGTGCCAGCAGCTTAGGGGACGGGGGTTATGGCTACACCTTC

d_gene: NA
j_gene: TRBJ2-2
v_gene: TRBV6-5
abundance: NA
CDR3aa: CASTDKDTMNTGELFF
CDR3nt: TGTGCCAGCACCGACAAAGACACGATGAACACCGGGGAGCTGTTTTTT

d_gene: TRBD1
j_gene: TRBJ1-6
v_gene: TRBV20-1
abundance: NA
CDR3aa: CSARDGTGNSPLHF
CDR3nt: TGCAGTGCTAGAGACGGGACAGGGAATTCACCCCTCCACTTT

d_gene: TRBD1
j_gene: TRBJ1-1
v_gene: TRBV6-6
abundance: few
CDR3aa: CASSTPATGVNTEAFF
CDR3nt: TGTGCCAGCAGTACCCCGGCGACAGGGGTGAACACTGAAGCTTTCTTT

d_gene: TRBD2
j_gene: TRBJ2-1
v_gene: TRBV11-2
abundance: NA
CDR3aa: CASSAKGLAGGSNPLNEQFF
CDR3nt: TGTGCCAGCAGCGCGAAGGGACTAGCGGGGGGGTCCAACCCTTTGAATGAGCAGTTCTTC

d_gene: TRBD2
j_gene: TRBJ2-1
v_gene: TRBV28
abundance: NA
CDR3aa: CASSGGLASSYNEQFF
CDR3nt: TGTGCCAGCAGTGGGGGACTAGCAAGCTCCTACAATGAGCAGTTCTTC

d_gene: NA
j_gene: TRBJ2-7
v_gene: TRBV6-1
abundance: many
CDR3aa: CASSTIPRGEQYF
CDR3nt: TGTGCCAGCAGTACGATACCCAGGGGCGAGCAGTACTTC

d_gene: TRBD2
j_gene: TRBJ2-3
v_gene: TRBV6-6
abundance: NA
CDR3aa: CASRAGVTDTRYF
CDR3nt: TGTGCCAGCCGGGCGGGGGTGACAGATACGCGGTATTTT

d_gene: NA
j_gene: TRBJ1-2
v_gene: TRBV10-3
abundance: NA
CDR3aa: CAISDQGLYGYTF
CDR3nt: TGTGCCATCAGTGATCAGGGGCTCTATGGCTACACCTTC

d_gene: NA
j_gene: TRBJ1-2
v_gene: TRBV12-3/TRBV12-4
abundance: NA
CDR3aa: CASSTGLTNYGYTF
CDR3nt: TGTGCCAGCAGTACGGGACTCACTAACTATGGCTACACCTTC

d_gene: NA
j_gene: TRBJ2-5
v_gene: TRBV20-1
abundance: NA
CDR3aa: CSARDGGTEQETQYF
CDR3nt: TGCAGTGCTAGAGATGGCGGGACAGAGCAAGAGACCCAGTACTTC

d_gene: NA
j_gene: TRBJ2-7
v_gene: TRBV20-1
abundance: NA
CDR3aa: CSASSTGTSPYEQYF
CDR3nt: TGCAGTGCTAGTTCAACCGGGACGTCTCCCTACGAGCAGTACTTC

d_gene: NA
j_gene: TRBJ2-7
v_gene: TRBV7-2
abundance: few
CDR3aa: CASSTGRSYEQYF
CDR3nt: TGTGCCAGCAGCACGGGACGGTCCTACGAGCAGTACTTC

d_gene: TRBD1
j_gene: TRBJ2-1
v_gene: TRBV10-3
abundance: few
CDR3aa: CATMDRDGSEQFF
CDR3nt: TGTGCCACCATGGACAGGGATGGCAGCGAGCAGTTCTTC

d_gene: NA
j_gene: TRBJ1-5
v_gene: TRBV5-5
abundance: NA
CDR3aa: CASSLRADQPQHF
CDR3nt: TGTGCCAGCAGCTTAAGGGCCGATCAGCCCCAGCATTTT

d_gene: NA
j_gene: TRBJ2-6
v_gene: TRBV15
abundance: NA
CDR3aa: CATRFGHSGANVLTF
CDR3nt: TGTGCCACCCGTTTTGGCCACTCTGGGGCCAACGTCCTGACTTTC

d_gene: NA
j_gene: TRBJ2-7
v_gene: TRBV7-2
abundance: few
CDR3aa: CASSLGPTKQAYEQYF
CDR3nt: TGTGCCAGCAGCTTAGGCCCCACCAAGCAGGCCTACGAGCAGTACTTC

d_gene: TRBD1
j_gene: TRBJ1-4
v_gene: TRBV7-2
abundance: NA
CDR3aa: CASSPGGGNEKLFF
CDR3nt: TGTGCCAGCAGTCCAGGGGGCGGGAATGAAAAACTGTTTTTT

d_gene: TRBD1
j_gene: TRBJ1-1
v_gene: TRBV20-1
abundance: NA
CDR3aa: CSALTGVNTEAFF
CDR3nt: TGCAGTGCGCTTACAGGGGTGAACACTGAAGCTTTCTTT

d_gene: TRBD2
j_gene: TRBJ2-1
v_gene: TRBV6-1
abundance: few
CDR3aa: CASSESVTSVYNEQFF
CDR3nt: TGTGCCAGCAGTGAATCAGTGACTAGCGTGTACAATGAGCAGTTCTTC

d_gene: TRBD1
j_gene: TRBJ1-6
v_gene: TRBV7-2
abundance: NA
CDR3aa: CASSPETGAYNSPLHF
CDR3nt: TGTGCCAGCAGCCCCGAGACAGGGGCTTATAATTCACCCCTCCACTTT

d_gene: NA
j_gene: TRBJ2-1
v_gene: TRBV10-3
abundance: NA
CDR3aa: CAISRTDEQFF
CDR3nt: TGTGCCATCAGTCGGACGGATGAGCAGTTCTTC